Described below is a single T cell receptor (beta chain) sequence and its context. Antigen: not known. TCRdb processed the 5' RACE reads anew with MiXCR; each CDR3 protein has one entry. The sample records tens of thousands of distinct CDR3 sequences, around 12% being singletons. Time point meaning: sample taken at primary tumor resection. Whole RNA, which was extracted from tumor, nontumor lung tissue or frozen PBMC, was sequenced without any cell sorting. This record belongs to a study of spatial heterogeneity in lung cancer. Study-wide results and limits: Relative to follow-up, resection was when ubiquitous expanded tumor TCRs appeared more in blood.

The sample consisted of PBMCs, taken at surgery. This TCR was recovered from a male donor with early-stage non-small cell lung cancer.

CDR3 loop: CSARRGGGETQYF. CDR3 DNA: TGCAGTGCTAGGCGGGGGGGAGGAGAGACCCAGTACTTC. J is TRBJ2-5 and V is TRBV20-1; 9 nucleotides align to TRBD2. This CDR3 is 13 amino acids long. With 3 bases clipped from V and 4 bases from J, the junction kept 3 bases outside the gene matches. In germline, CDR1 is DFQATT, CDR2 SNEGSKA (reference sequence).